This is a list of T cell receptor beta chains from one sample in a study of shared clonotypes between healthy human individuals. This table comes from immunoSEQ multiplex PCR, and its TCRdb copy is limited to in-frame clones, with some not included. The sample records about 680,000 clones, 92% being singletons. Sequencing used naive CD8+ T cells sorted from blood. Receptors originate from a man aged 25-40 years in good health. The CDR3 runs from the conserved cysteine through the conserved F or W. D genes are given only for firm matches. Some rows mark clone size as missing; the rest say once, few, many or name a class of expanded clone.

v_call	cdr3_length	clone_size	d_call	j_call	cdr3_aa	cdr3_nt
TRBV27	17	.	TRBD2	TRBJ2-2	CASSLSTSGYNTGELFF	TGTGCCAGCAGTTTATCGACTAGCGGATATAACACCGGGGAGCTGTTTTTT
TRBV27	13	once	.	TRBJ2-7	CASSLAGPYEQYF	TGTGCCAGCAGTTTGGCCGGACCCTACGAGCAGTACTTC
TRBV19	15	.	TRBD1	TRBJ2-1	CASSIEGTAYNEQFF	TGTGCCAGTAGTATAGAGGGGACAGCCTACAATGAGCAGTTCTTC
TRBV27	14	.	.	TRBJ2-7	CASSFGAFSYEQYF	TGTGCCAGCAGTTTTGGAGCCTTCTCCTACGAGCAGTACTTC
TRBV7-8	15	.	.	TRBJ2-1	CASSLLRSSYNEQFF	TGTGCCAGCAGCCTCCTTAGAAGCTCCTACAATGAGCAGTTCTTC
TRBV2	13	.	.	TRBJ2-1	CASSTGIYNEQFF	TGTGCCAGCAGTACGGGGATTTACAATGAGCAGTTCTTC
TRBV9	15	.	.	TRBJ1-1	CASSVGPRVNTEAFF	TGTGCCAGCAGCGTAGGCCCCCGGGTTAACACTGAAGCTTTCTTT
TRBV27	14	.	TRBD2	TRBJ2-3	CASRLAGGADTQYF	TGTGCCAGTCGACTAGCGGGAGGCGCAGATACGCAGTATTTT
TRBV7-9	13	.	.	TRBJ2-1	CASSHALGAEQFF	TGTGCCAGCAGCCATGCGTTGGGCGCTGAGCAGTTCTTC
TRBV27	13	.	.	TRBJ2-7	CASSPANLYEQYF	TGTGCCAGCAGTCCCGCCAACCTATACGAGCAGTACTTC
TRBV28	13	.	TRBD2	TRBJ2-1	CASSLSGRAEQFF	TGTGCCAGCAGTCTTAGCGGGAGGGCTGAGCAGTTCTTC
TRBV18	15	.	TRBD2	TRBJ2-1	CASSPPSSGMDEQFF	TGTGCCAGCTCACCACCGTCTAGCGGGATGGATGAGCAGTTCTTC
TRBV2	15	.	.	TRBJ2-4	CASSWQDQAKNIQYF	TGTGCCAGCAGTTGGCAGGACCAGGCCAAAAACATTCAGTACTTC
TRBV7-9	15	.	.	TRBJ2-1	CASSLAPGGDNEQFF	TGTGCCAGCAGCTTAGCGCCAGGGGGGGACAATGAGCAGTTCTTC
TRBV4-3	12	.	.	TRBJ1-2	CASSQENYGYTF	TGCGCCAGCAGCCAAGAAAACTATGGCTACACCTTC
TRBV7-2	12	.	.	TRBJ1-4	CASSLDGRKLFF	TGTGCCAGCAGCTTAGATGGGAGGAAACTGTTTTTT
TRBV5-6	12	once	.	TRBJ2-3	CASSLSRDTQYF	TGTGCCAGCAGCTTGTCCAGAGATACGCAGTATTTT
TRBV7-9	17	once	TRBD2	TRBJ2-5	CASSFRTSGPEKETQYF	TGTGCCAGCAGCTTTAGGACTAGCGGCCCGGAGAAAGAGACCCAGTACTTC
TRBV4-1	18	.	.	TRBJ1-1	CASSQDTKKNGGNTEAFF	TGCGCCAGCAGCCAAGATACAAAAAAGAACGGTGGAAACACTGAAGCTTTCTTT
TRBV27	14	.	TRBD1	TRBJ2-3	CASSLTGSTDTQYF	TGTGCCAGCAGTTTGACAGGGAGCACAGATACGCAGTATTTT
TRBV27	13	.	.	TRBJ1-1	CASSTGPNTEAFF	TGTGCCAGCAGCACAGGGCCGAACACTGAAGCTTTCTTT
TRBV7-9	12	.	.	TRBJ2-7	CASSLDGAEQYF	TGTGCCAGCAGCTTAGACGGGGCCGAGCAGTACTTC
TRBV9	15	.	TRBD1	TRBJ2-5	CASSVLSRGLETQYF	TGTGCCAGCAGCGTTTTGTCCAGGGGGTTAGAGACCCAGTACTTC
TRBV9	14	.	TRBD2	TRBJ2-7	CASSARTSAVEQYF	TGTGCCAGCAGCGCCCGGACTAGCGCTGTCGAGCAGTACTTC
TRBV4-1	13	.	.	TRBJ1-2	CASSSSKDYGYTF	TGCGCCAGCAGCTCATCCAAAGACTATGGCTACACCTTC
TRBV27	11	once	TRBD2	TRBJ2-7	CASSTSGEQYF	TGTGCCAGCAGTACTAGCGGGGAGCAGTACTTC
TRBV7-9	14	.	.	TRBJ2-7	CASSLTKGQYEQYF	TGTGCCAGCAGCTTAACTAAAGGACAGTACGAGCAGTACTTC
TRBV7-2	15	.	.	TRBJ1-2	CASSLGAENYYGYTF	TGTGCCAGCAGCTTAGGGGCAGAGAACTACTATGGCTACACCTTC
TRBV6-1	12	.	.	TRBJ1-3	CASSPSGNTIYF	TGTGCCAGCAGTCCCTCTGGAAACACCATATATTTT
TRBV7-3	14	.	.	TRBJ2-2	CASSLGLNTGELFF	TGTGCCAGCAGCCTTGGACTGAACACCGGGGAGCTGTTTTTT
TRBV13	18	.	.	TRBJ2-6	CASSAQDGRISGANVLTF	TGTGCCAGCAGCGCCCAGGACGGTAGGATTTCTGGGGCCAACGTCCTGACTTTC
TRBV27	12	.	.	TRBJ2-2	CASSRVAGELFF	TGTGCCAGCAGTCGGGTTGCCGGGGAGCTGTTTTTT
TRBV27	17	.	TRBD2	TRBJ2-1	CASSQSSSGRDYNEQFF	TGTGCCAGCAGTCAATCCTCTAGCGGGAGGGATTACAATGAGCAGTTCTTC
TRBV7-8	13	.	.	TRBJ2-7	CASSLPGDYEQYF	TGTGCCAGCAGCTTACCAGGAGACTACGAGCAGTACTTC
TRBV5-4	12	.	.	TRBJ2-2	CASRSIPGELFF	TGTGCCAGCAGATCAATCCCCGGGGAGCTGTTTTTT
TRBV7-6	15	.	.	TRBJ1-4	CASSLELGTVEKLFF	TGTGCCAGCAGCTTAGAGCTGGGGACCGTTGAAAAACTGTTTTTT
TRBV28	16	.	.	TRBJ2-3	CASTTYERGGTDTQYF	TGTGCCAGCACCACTTATGAAAGGGGCGGCACAGATACGCAGTATTTT
TRBV7-2	15	.	TRBD1	TRBJ2-7	CASTQQGRGTYEQYF	TGTGCCAGCACCCAACAGGGGCGTGGGACCTACGAGCAGTACTTC
TRBV14	17	.	.	TRBJ2-2	CASSLAWGALNTGELFF	TGTGCCAGCAGCCTAGCGTGGGGGGCCCTGAACACCGGGGAGCTGTTTTTT
TRBV5-1	16	.	.	TRBJ2-5	CASSLGKDIFQETQYF	TGCGCCAGCAGCTTGGGGAAGGACATATTCCAAGAGACCCAGTACTTC
TRBV30	14	.	.	TRBJ2-7	CAWTPFVSIHEQYF	TGTGCCTGGACCCCCTTTGTATCCATCCACGAGCAGTACTTC
TRBV2	12	.	.	TRBJ1-1	CATFEENTEAFF	TGTGCCACCTTCGAGGAGAACACTGAAGCTTTCTTT
TRBV6-1	16	once	.	TRBJ2-7	CASSEADAQLGDEQYF	TGTGCCAGCAGTGAAGCGGACGCCCAGTTGGGTGACGAGCAGTACTTC
TRBV6-5	12	.	.	TRBJ1-2	CASSQNSFRYTF	TGTGCCAGCAGCCAGAACTCCTTCCGCTACACCTTC
TRBV28	18	.	.	TRBJ2-1	CASSLCLVGVQPYNEQFF	TGTGCCAGCAGTTTATGTTTGGTCGGAGTGCAGCCCTACAATGAGCAGTTCTTC
TRBV7-9	13	.	.	TRBJ2-1	CASSLRGEVTQFF	TGTGCCAGCAGCCTTCGAGGAGAGGTAACGCAGTTCTTC
TRBV27	12	few	.	TRBJ2-2	CASSSLGGELFF	TGTGCCAGCAGTTCCCTAGGCGGGGAGCTGTTTTTT